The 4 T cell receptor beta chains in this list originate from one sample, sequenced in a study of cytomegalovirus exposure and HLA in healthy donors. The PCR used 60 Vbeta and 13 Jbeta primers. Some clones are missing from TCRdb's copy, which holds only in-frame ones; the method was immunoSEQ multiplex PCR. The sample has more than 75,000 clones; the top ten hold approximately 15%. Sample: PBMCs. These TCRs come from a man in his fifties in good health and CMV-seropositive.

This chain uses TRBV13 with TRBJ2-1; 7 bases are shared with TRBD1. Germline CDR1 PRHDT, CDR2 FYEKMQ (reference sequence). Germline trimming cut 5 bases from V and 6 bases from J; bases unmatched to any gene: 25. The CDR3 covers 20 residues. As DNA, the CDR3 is TGTGCCAGCAGCGAAACTATGAGGGCCATACAGGGGCAATGGGGCAATGAGCAGTTCTTC. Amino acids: CASSETMRAIQGQWGNEQFF. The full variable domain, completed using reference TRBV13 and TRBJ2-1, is AAGVIQSPRHLIKEKRETATLKCYPIPRHDTVYWYQQGPGQDPQFLISFYEKMQSDKGSIPDRFSAQQFSDYHSELNMSSLELGDSALYFCASSETMRAIQGQWGNEQFFGPGTRLTVL.

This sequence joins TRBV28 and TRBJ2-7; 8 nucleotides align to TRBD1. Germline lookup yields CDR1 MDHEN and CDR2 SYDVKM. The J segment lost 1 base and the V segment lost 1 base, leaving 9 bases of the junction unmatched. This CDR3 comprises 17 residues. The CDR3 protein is CASSLYWTGLQSYEQYF. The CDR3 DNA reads TGTGCCAGCAGTTTATATTGGACAGGGTTGCAGTCCTACGAGCAGTACTTC.

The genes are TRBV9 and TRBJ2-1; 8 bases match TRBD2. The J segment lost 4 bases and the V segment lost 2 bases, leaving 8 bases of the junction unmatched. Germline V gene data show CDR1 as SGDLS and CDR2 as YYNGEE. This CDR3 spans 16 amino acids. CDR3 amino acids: CASSVTTLAAYNEQFF. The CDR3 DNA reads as TGTGCCAGCAGCGTCACAACACTAGCGGCTTACAATGAGCAGTTCTTC.

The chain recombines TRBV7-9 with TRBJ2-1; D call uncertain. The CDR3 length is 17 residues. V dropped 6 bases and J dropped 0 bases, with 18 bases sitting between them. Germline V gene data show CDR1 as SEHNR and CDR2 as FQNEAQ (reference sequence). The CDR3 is CASRSEADQSSYNEQFF. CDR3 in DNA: TGTGCCAGCAGGAGCGAGGCTGATCAAAGCTCCTACAATGAGCAGTTCTTC.